This TCR beta chain came from a study of blood T cell repertoires in COVID-19. Profiled with immunoSEQ multiplex PCR; TCRdb holds only in-frame clones, not every one. This repertoire shows 150,000 to 200,000 clones, approximately 90% found once; its top ten account for 5% to 6%. The sample was peripheral blood. This receptor was identified in a human donor in a cohort sampled during active COVID-19.

CDR3 protein: CASSTDREGPYGYTF. The CDR3 bases are TGTGCCAGTAGTACGGACAGGGAGGGGCCCTATGGCTACACCTTC. This rearrangement joins TRBV19 to TRBJ1-2, with 8 nucleotides matching TRBD1. The CDR3 has 15 residues. With 4 bases clipped from V and 4 bases from J, the junction kept 8 bases outside the gene matches. The V gene's germline CDR1 is LNHDA and CDR2 SQIVND (reference sequence).